This T cell receptor beta chain comes out of a study of T cell responses to AZD1222 COVID-19 vaccine. General study results and limits: Spike-specific TCR breadth and depth grew following two AZD1222 doses. The study identified only five to seven AZD1222 recipients as seropositive at baseline.

From germline, CDR1 is MNHEY and CDR2 SVGAGI. Trimming took 4 bases from V and 4 from J, leaving 10 bases between them. CDR3 size: 13 residues. This clone appeared a single time. Its antigen is still unknown. Profiling relied on immunoSEQ multiplex PCR, and the TCRdb table lists in-frame clones only, not all of them. The sample includes 250,000 to 300,000 clones, 94% of them seen just once. This chain connects TRBV6-5 to TRBJ2-5; D gene ambiguous. Sequencing was performed on peripheral blood, taken 28 days after the second AZD1222 dose. The TCR sequence derives from an adult who received the AZD1222 COVID-19 vaccine. The CDR3 is CASSLGQTETQYF. CDR3 in DNA: TGTGCCAGCAGTTTGGGTCAGACAGAGACCCAGTACTTC.